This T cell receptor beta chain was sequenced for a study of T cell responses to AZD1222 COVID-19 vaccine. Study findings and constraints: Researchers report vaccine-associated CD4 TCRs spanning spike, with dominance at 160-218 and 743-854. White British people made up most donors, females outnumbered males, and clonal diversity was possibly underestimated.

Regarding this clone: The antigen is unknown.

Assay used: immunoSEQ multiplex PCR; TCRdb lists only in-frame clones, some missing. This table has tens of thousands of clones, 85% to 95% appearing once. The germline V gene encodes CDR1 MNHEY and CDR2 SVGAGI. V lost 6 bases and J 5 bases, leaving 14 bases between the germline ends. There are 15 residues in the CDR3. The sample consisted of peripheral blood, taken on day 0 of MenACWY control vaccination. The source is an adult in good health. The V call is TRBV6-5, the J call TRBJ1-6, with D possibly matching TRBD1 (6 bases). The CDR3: CASSPLGTNNSPLHF. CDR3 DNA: TGTGCCAGCAGCCCCCTTGGGACAAATAATTCACCCCTCCACTTT.